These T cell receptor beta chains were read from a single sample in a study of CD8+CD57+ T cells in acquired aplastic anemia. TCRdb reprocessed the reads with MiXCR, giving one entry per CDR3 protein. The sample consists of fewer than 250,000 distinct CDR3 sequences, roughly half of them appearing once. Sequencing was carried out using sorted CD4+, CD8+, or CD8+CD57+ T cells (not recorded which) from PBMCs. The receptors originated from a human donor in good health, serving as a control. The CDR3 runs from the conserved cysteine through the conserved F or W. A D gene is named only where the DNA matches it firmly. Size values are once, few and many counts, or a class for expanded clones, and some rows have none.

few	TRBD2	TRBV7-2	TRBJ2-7	CASSLVAGGTYEQYF	TGTGCCAGCAGCTTAGTGGCGGGGGGCACCTACGAGCAGTACTTC
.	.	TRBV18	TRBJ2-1	CASSQYVAYNEQFF	TGTGCCAGCTCACAGTATGTAGCCTACAATGAGCAGTTCTTC
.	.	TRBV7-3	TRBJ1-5	CASSSPVPGMISNQPQHF	TGTGCCAGCAGCTCCCCGGTTCCGGGCATGATTAGCAATCAGCCCCAGCATTTT
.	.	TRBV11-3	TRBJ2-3	CASSLRDSTDTQYF	TGTGCCAGCAGCTTGCGGGATAGCACAGATACGCAGTATTTT
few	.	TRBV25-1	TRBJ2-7	CASSRTEDYEQYF	TGTGCCAGCAGTAGGACGGAGGACTACGAGCAGTACTTC
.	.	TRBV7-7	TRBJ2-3	CASSLEFVGSTDTQYF	TGTGCTAGCAGCTTAGAGTTTGTGGGGAGCACAGATACGCAGTATTTT
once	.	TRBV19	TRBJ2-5	CASSMRGIVETQYF	TGTGCCAGTAGTATGAGAGGGATAGTGGAGACCCAGTACTTC
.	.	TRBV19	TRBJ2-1	CASSIRGPDEQFF	TGTGCCAGTAGTATTCGGGGTCCGGATGAGCAGTTCTTC
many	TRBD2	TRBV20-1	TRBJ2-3	CSAIPGLAGGRDTQYF	TGCAGTGCTATCCCAGGACTAGCGGGGGGGCGGGATACGCAGTATTTT
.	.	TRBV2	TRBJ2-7	CASIKDREYEQYF	TGTGCCAGCATTAAGGACAGAGAATACGAGCAGTACTTC
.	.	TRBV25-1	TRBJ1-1	CASSPLSGFTEAFF	TGTGCCAGCAGTCCCCTCTCAGGGTTCACTGAAGCTTTCTTT
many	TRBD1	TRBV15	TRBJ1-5	CATSRGQGNQPQHF	TGTGCCACCAGCAGAGGACAGGGGAATCAGCCCCAGCATTTT
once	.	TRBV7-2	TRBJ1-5	CASSLGQFNQPQHF	TGTGCCAGCAGCTTAGGGCAGTTCAATCAGCCCCAGCATTTT
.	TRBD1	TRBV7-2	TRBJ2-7	CASSSRGQGANRHEQYF	TGTGCCAGCAGTTCACGGGGACAGGGGGCGAACAGGCACGAGCAGTACTTC
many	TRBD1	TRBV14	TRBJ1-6	CASSPLQGTIINSPLHF	TGTGCCAGCAGCCCGTTACAGGGGACGATTATTAATTCACCCCTCCACTTT
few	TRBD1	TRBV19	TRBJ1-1	CASTPRQGGRVDTEAFF	TGTGCCAGTACCCCTAGACAGGGGGGTCGGGTCGACACTGAAGCTTTCTTT
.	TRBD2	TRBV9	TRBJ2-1	CASSVVPSGGPGEQFF	TGTGCCAGCAGCGTAGTACCTAGCGGGGGGCCCGGTGAGCAGTTCTTC
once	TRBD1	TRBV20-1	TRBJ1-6	CSALGTETLKSPLHF	TGCAGTGCTCTAGGGACAGAGACCCTAAAATCACCCCTCCACTTT
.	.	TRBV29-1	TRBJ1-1	CSVNGRDPEAFF	TGCAGCGTTAACGGCAGGGACCCTGAAGCTTTCTTT
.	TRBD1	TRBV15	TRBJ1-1	CATSGQGKAEAFF	TGTGCCACCAGCGGACAGGGGAAGGCTGAAGCTTTCTTT
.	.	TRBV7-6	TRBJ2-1	CASSLGNNEQFF	TGTGCCAGCAGCTTGGGGAACAATGAGCAGTTCTTC
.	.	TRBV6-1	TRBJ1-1	CASSYQRGNTEAFF	TGTGCCAGCAGTTACCAGAGGGGGAACACTGAAGCTTTCTTT
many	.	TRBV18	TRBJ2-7	CASSPAGYEQYF	TGTGCCAGCTCACCAGCGGGCTACGAGCAGTACTTC
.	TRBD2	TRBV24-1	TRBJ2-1	CATSAGTREFF	TGTGCCACCAGTGCCGGGACTAGGGAGTTCTTC
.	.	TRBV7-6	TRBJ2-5	CASRAVGGPVTQYF	TGTGCCAGCAGGGCTGTGGGGGGGCCAGTGACCCAGTACTTC
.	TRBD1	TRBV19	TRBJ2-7	CASSKGQGTSYEQYF	TGTGCCAGTAGTAAGGGACAGGGGACCTCCTACGAGCAGTACTTC
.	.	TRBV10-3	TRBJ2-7	CAISAGQLPRGYEQYF	TGTGCCATCAGTGCCGGACAGCTCCCGCGGGGCTACGAGCAGTACTTC
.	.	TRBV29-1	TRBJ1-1	CSVDRSTELTEAFF	TGCAGCGTTGATAGATCGACAGAGCTCACTGAAGCTTTCTTT
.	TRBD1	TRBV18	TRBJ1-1	CASSPPGQASEAFF	TGTGCCAGCTCACCACCGGGACAGGCGAGTGAAGCTTTCTTT
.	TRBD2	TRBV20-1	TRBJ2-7	CSAPRPSGGTYEQYF	TGCAGTGCCCCACGGCCTAGCGGGGGGACCTACGAGCAGTACTTC
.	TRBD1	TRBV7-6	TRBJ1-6	CASSPGQGSDSPLHF	TGTGCCAGCAGCCCCGGACAGGGGAGCGACTCACCCCTCCACTTT
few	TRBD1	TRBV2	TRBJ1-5	CASSGLFDRDQPQHF	TGTGCCAGCAGTGGCCTGTTCGACAGGGATCAGCCCCAGCATTTT
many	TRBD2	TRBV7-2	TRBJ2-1	CASNKGLAGGVNEQFF	TGTGCCAGCAACAAAGGCCTCGCGGGGGGGGTCAATGAGCAGTTCTTC
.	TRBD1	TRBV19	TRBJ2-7	CASSPGWGTGTYEQYF	TGTGCCAGTAGTCCCGGGTGGGGGACAGGTACCTACGAGCAGTACTTC
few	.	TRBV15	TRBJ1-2	CATSRDRNYGYTF	TGTGCCACCAGCAGGGACAGAAACTATGGCTACACCTTC
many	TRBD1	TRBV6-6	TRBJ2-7	CASSYSNPGTGAGEQYF	TGTGCCAGCAGTTACTCGAACCCCGGGACAGGGGCGGGGGAGCAGTACTTC
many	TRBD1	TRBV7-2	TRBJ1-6	CASSPRTGDNSPLHF	TGTGCCAGCAGCCCCAGGACAGGTGATAATTCACCCCTCCACTTT
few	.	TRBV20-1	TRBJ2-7	CSARDQADYEQYF	TGCAGTGCTAGAGATCAAGCGGACTACGAGCAGTACTTC
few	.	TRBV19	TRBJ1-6	CASSTDRVSPLHF	TGTGCCAGTAGTACGGACCGCGTCTCACCCCTCCACTTT
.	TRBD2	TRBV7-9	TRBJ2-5	CASSERGEETQYF	TGTGCCAGCAGCGAACGGGGGGAAGAGACCCAGTACTTC
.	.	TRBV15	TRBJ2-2	CATRRGRGRELFF	TGTGCCACCAGGAGGGGCAGGGGCCGGGAGCTGTTTTTT
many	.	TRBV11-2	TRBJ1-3	CASSLEPGNTIYF	TGTGCCAGCAGCTTAGAGCCTGGAAACACCATATATTTT
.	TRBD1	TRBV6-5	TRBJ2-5	CASSYAGGGETQYF	TGTGCCAGCAGTTACGCAGGGGGTGGGGAGACCCAGTACTTC
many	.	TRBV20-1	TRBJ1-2	CSARVRGPYGYTF	TGCAGTGCTAGAGTAAGGGGCCCCTATGGCTACACCTTC
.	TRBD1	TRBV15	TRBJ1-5	CATSRDGQGQPQHF	TGTGCCACCAGCAGAGACGGACAGGGGCAGCCCCAGCATTTT